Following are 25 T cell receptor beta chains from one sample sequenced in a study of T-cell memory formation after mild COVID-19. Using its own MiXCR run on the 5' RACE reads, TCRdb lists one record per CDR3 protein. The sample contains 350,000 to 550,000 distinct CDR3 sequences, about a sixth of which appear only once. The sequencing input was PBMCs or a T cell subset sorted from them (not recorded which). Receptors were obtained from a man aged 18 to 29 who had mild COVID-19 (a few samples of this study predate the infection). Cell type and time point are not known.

CDR3 sequence: CSVDPKGRGHEQYV. CDR3 nucleotides: TGCAGCGTTGACCCCAAGGGACGGGGGCACGAGCAGTACGTC. J is TRBJ2-7 and V is TRBV29-1; tentatively, D is TRBD1 or TRBD2 (6 bases each). The CDR3 totals 14 residues. V lost 3 bases and J 5 bases, leaving 17 bases between the germline ends. Germline CDR1 is SQVTM and CDR2 is ANQGSEA.

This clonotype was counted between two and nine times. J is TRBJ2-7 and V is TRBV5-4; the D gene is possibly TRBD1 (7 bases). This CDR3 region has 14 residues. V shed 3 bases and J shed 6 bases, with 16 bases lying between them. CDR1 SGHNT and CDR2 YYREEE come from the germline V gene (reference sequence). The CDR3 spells CASSSAGQRGEQYF. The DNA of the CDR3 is TGTGCCAGCAGCTCTGCGGGACAGAGGGGCGAGCAGTACTTC.

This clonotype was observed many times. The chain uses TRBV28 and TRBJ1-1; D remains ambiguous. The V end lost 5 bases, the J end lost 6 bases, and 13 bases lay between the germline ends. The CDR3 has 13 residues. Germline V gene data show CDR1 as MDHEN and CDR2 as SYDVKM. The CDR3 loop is CASSIPTPAEAFF. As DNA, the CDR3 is TGTGCCAGCAGTATCCCCACTCCCGCTGAAGCTTTCTTT.

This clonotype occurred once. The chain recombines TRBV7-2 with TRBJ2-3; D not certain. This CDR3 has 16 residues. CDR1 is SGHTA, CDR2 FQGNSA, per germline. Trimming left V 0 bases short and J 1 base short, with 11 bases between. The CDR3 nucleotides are TGTGCCAGCAGCTTAGCCCCCCTTCGTGGCACAGATACGCAGTATTTT. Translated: CASSLAPLRGTDTQYF.

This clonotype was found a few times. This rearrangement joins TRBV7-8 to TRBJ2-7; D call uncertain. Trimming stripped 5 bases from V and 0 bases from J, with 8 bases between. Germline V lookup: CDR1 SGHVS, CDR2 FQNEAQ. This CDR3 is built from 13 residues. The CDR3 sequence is CASSGRLSYEQYF. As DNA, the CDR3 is TGTGCCAGCAGCGGTCGGCTCTCCTACGAGCAGTACTTC.

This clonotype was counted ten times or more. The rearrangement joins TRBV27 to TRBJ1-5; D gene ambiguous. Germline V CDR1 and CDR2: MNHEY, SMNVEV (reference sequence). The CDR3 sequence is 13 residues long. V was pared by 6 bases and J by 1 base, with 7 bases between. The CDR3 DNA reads TGTGCCAGCAGCCCTTGGAGCAATCAGCCCCAGCATTTT. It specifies CASSPWSNQPQHF.

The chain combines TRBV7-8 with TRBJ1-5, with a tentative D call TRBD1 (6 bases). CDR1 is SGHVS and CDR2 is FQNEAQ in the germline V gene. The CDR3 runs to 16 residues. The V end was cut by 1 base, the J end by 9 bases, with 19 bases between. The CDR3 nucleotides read TGTGCCAGCAGCTTAGGGGGGGCGGACGGGCGGGCGCCCCAGCATTTT. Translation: CASSLGGADGRAPQHF. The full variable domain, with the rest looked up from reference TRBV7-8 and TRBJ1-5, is GAGVSQSPRYKVAKRGQDVALRCDPISGHVSLFWYQQALGQGPEFLTYFQNEAQLDKSGLPSDRFFAERPEGSVSTLKIQRTQQEDSAVYLCASSLGGADGRAPQHFGDGTRLSIL.

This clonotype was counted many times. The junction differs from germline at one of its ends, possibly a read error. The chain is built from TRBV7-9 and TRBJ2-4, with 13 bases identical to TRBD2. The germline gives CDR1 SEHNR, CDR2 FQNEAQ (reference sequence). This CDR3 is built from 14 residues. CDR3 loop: CASTPGTSGDQHHF. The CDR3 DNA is TGTGCCAGCACCCCTGGGACTAGCGGGGATCAGCACCACTTC.

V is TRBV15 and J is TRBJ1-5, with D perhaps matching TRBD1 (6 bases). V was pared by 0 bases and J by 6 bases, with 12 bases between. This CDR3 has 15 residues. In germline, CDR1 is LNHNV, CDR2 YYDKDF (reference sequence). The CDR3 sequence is CATSRDKQGSQPQHF. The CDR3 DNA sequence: TGTGCCACCAGCAGAGATAAACAGGGAAGTCAGCCCCAGCATTTT.

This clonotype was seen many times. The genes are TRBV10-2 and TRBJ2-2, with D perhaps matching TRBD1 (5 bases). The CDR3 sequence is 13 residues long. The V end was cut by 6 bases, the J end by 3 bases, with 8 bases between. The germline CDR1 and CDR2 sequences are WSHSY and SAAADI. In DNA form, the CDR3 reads TGCGCCAGCAGAAAGACAGACACCGGGGAGCTGTTTTTT. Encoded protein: CASRKTDTGELFF.

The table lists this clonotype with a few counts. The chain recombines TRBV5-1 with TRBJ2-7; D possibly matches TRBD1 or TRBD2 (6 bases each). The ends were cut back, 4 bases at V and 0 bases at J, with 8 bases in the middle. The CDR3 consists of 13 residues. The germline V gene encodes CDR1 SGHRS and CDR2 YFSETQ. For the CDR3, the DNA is TGCGCCAGCAGCCGGGGGCCCTCCTACGAGCAGTACTTC. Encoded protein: CASSRGPSYEQYF.

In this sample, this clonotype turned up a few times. The CDR3 sequence: CASSLMDSEQYV. For the CDR3, the DNA is TGTGCCAGCAGCCTTATGGATTCCGAGCAGTACGTC. The chain carries TRBV7-9 and TRBJ2-7; unclear D gene. The germline V and J ends were trimmed by 5 bases and 6 bases, with 11 bases remaining between them. Germline V gene data show CDR1 as SEHNR and CDR2 as FQNEAQ (reference sequence). The CDR3 has 12 amino acids.

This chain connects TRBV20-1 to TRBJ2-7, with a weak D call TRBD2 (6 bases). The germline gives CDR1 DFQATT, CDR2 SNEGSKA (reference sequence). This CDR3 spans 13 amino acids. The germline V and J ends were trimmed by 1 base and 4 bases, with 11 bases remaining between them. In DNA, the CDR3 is TGCAGTGCTAGAGTGGGACTCAGGTACGAGCAGTACTTC. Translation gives CSARVGLRYEQYF.

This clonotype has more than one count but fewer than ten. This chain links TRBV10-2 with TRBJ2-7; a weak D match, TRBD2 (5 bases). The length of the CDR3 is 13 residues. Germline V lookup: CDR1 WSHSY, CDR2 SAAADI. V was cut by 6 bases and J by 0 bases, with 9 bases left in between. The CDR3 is CASRGSVSYEQYF. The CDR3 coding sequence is TGCGCCAGCAGGGGTAGCGTCTCCTACGAGCAGTACTTC.

Written as DNA, the CDR3 is TGTGCCAGCAGCGACGGGGGGCCCCTTTACAATGAGCAGTTCTTC. Encoded protein: CASSDGGPLYNEQFF. The genes are TRBV11-2 and TRBJ2-1, with a weak D call TRBD2 (7 bases). V lost 5 bases, J lost 4 bases, and 15 bases lay in between. The CDR3 loop spans 15 amino acids. Germline CDR1 reads SGHAT; CDR2 reads FQNNGV.

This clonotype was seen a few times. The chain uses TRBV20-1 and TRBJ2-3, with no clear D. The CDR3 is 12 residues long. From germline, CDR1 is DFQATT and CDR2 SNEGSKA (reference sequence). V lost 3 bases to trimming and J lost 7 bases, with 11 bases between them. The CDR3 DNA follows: TGCAGTGCTAGCGGGCTGGCTTATACGCAGTATTTT. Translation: CSASGLAYTQYF.

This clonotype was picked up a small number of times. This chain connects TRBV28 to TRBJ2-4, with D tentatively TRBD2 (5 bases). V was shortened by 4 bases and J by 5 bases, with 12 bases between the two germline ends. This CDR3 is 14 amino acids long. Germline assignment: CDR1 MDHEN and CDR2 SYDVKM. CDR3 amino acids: CASSYYRGENIQYF. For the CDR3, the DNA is TGTGCCAGCAGTTATTACCGGGGAGAAAACATTCAGTACTTC.

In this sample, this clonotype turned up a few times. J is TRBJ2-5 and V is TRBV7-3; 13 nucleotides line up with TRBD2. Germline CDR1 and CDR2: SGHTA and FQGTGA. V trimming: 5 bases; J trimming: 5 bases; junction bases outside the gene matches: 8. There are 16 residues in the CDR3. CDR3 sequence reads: CASSQLAGGQGETQYF. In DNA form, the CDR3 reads TGTGCCAGCAGCCAACTAGCGGGGGGGCAGGGTGAGACCCAGTACTTC.

The CDR3 protein is CASSRTFPPRDEQFF. For the CDR3, the DNA is TGTGCCAGTAGTAGGACGTTTCCACCCCGGGATGAGCAGTTCTTC. V gene TRBV19 combines with J gene TRBJ2-1; D not certain. This CDR3 has 15 residues. Germline V gives CDR1 LNHDA, CDR2 SQIVND (reference sequence). V was cut by 4 bases and J by 8 bases, with 18 bases left in between.

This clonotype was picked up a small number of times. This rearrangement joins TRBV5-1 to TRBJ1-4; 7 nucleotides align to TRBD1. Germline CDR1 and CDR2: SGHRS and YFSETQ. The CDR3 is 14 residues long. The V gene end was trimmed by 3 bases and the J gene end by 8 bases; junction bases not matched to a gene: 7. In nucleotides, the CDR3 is TGCGCCAGCAGCTCCCAGGGGGTTGGCGAAAAACTGTTTTTT. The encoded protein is CASSSQGVGEKLFF.

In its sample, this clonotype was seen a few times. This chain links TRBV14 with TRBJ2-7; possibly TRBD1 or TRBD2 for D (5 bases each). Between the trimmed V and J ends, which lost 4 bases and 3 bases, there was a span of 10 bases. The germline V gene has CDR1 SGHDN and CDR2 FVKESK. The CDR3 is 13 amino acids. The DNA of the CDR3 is TGTGCCAGCAGCCCGGGACGGTTCTACGAGCAGTACGTC. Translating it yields CASSPGRFYEQYV.

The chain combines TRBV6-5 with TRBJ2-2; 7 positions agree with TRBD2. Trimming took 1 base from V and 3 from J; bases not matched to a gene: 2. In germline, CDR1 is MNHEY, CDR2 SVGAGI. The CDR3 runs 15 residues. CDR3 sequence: CASSYFGGDTGELFF. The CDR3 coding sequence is TGTGCCAGCAGTTACTTTGGGGGGGACACCGGGGAGCTGTTTTTT.

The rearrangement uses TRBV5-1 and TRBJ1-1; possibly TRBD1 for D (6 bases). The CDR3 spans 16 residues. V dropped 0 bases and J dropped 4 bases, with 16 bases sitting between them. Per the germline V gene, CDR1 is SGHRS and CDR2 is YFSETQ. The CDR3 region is CASSLVTGPAFTEAFF. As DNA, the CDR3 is TGCGCCAGCAGCTTGGTAACAGGGCCGGCGTTCACTGAAGCTTTCTTT.

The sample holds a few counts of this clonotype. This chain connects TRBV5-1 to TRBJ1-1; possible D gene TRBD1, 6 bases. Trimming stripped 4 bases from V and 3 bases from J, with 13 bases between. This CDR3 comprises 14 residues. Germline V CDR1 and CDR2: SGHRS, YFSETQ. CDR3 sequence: CASSTKGGDTEAFF. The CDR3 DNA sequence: TGCGCCAGCAGCACGAAGGGGGGGGACACTGAAGCTTTCTTT. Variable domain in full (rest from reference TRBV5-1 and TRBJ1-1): KAGVTQTPRYLIKTRGQQVTLSCSPISGHRSVSWYQQTPGQGLQFLFEYFSETQRNKGNFPGRFSGRQFSNSRSEMNVSTLELGDSALYLCASSTKGGDTEAFFGQGTRLTVV.

Written as DNA, the CDR3 is TGTGCCAGCAGTTCCGAGCGGGCCACCTACAATGAGCAGTTCTTC. Translation gives CASSSERATYNEQFF. This chain links TRBV12-3 or TRBV12-4 with TRBJ2-1; D may be TRBD2 (6 bases). V lost 4 bases and J 2 bases, leaving 12 bases between the germline ends. The CDR3 loop spans 15 amino acids.